This T cell receptor (beta chain) was captured in a study of blood T cell repertoires in COVID-19. Overall study context: Acute and convalescent COVID-19 samples came from the United States, Italy and Spain.

This CDR3 has 15 amino acids. V was cut by 3 bases and J by 6 bases, with 18 bases left in between. CDR1 and CDR2 from the germline V gene are SGHTA and FQGNSA. Methods used by the authors: Nucleated cell counts were estimated from reference gene primer amplification. Some clones are missing from TCRdb's copy, which holds only in-frame ones; the method was immunoSEQ multiplex PCR. V and J calls and clone size are given by that table; D and trimming were obtained from the DNA. This table has 240,000 or so clones, roughly 90% appearing once. This chain connects TRBV7-2 to TRBJ2-7, with TRBD1 as a possible D gene (6 bases). The sample taken for sequencing was peripheral blood. The sequence derives from a woman aged 25-40 years with acute or convalescent COVID-19. The chain's CDR3 is CASSFRPGQGREQYF. DNA for the CDR3: TGTGCCAGCAGCTTCAGACCGGGACAAGGACGCGAGCAGTACTTC. Combining the CDR3 with reference TRBV7-2 and TRBJ2-7 gives the whole variable domain GAGVSQSPSNKVTEKGKDVELRCDPISGHTALYWYRQSLGQGLEFLIYFQGNSAPDKSGLPSDRFSAERTGGSVSTLTIQRTQQEDSAVYLCASSFRPGQGREQYFGPGTRLTVT.